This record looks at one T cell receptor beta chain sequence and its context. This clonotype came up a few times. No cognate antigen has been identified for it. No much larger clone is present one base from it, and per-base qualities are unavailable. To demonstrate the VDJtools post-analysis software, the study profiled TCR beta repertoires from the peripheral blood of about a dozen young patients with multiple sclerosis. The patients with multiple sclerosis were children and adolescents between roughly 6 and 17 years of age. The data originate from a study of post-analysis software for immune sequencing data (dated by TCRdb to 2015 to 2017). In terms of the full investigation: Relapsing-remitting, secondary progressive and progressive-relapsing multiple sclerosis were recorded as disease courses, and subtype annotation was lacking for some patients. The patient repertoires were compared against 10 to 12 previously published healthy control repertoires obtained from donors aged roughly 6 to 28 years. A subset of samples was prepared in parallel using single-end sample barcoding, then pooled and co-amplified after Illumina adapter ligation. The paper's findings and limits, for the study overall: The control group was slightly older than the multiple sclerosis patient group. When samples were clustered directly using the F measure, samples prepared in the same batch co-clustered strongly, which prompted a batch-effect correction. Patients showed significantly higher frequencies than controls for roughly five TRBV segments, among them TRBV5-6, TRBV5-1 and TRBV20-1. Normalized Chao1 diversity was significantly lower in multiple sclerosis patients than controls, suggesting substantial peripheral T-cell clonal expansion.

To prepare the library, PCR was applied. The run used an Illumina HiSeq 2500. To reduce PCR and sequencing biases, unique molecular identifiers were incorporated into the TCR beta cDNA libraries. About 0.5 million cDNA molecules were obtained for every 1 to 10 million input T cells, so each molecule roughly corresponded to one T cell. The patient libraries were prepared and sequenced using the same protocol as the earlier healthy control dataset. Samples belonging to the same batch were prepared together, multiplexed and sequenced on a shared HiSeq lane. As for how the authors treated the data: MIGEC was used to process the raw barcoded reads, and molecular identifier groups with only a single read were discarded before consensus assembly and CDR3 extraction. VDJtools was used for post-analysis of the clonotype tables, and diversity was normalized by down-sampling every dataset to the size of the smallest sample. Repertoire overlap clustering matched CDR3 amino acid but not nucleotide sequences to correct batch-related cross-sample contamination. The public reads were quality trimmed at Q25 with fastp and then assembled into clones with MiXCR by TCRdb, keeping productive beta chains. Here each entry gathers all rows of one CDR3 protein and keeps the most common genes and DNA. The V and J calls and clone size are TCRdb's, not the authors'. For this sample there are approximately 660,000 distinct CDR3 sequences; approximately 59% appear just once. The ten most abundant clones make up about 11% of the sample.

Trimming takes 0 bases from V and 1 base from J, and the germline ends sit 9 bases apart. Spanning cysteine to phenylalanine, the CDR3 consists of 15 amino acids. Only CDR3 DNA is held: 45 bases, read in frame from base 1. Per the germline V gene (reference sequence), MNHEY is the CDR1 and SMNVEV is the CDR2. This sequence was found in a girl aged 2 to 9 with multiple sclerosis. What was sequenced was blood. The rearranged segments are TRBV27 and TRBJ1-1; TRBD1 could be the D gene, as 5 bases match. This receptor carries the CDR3 CASSLSGGGNTEAFF. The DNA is TGTGCCAGCAGTTTATCCGGGGGGGGGAACACTGAAGCTTTCTTT.